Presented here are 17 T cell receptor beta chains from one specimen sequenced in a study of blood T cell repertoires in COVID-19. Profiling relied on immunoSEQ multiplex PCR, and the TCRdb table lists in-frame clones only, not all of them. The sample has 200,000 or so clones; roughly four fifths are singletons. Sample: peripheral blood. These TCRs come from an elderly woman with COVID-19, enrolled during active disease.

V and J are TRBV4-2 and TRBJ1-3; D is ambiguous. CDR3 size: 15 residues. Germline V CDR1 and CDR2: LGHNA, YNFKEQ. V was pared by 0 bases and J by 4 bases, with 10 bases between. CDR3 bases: TGTGCCAGCAGCCAAGAAATACAGAACGGAAACACCATATATTTT. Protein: CASSQEIQNGNTIYF.

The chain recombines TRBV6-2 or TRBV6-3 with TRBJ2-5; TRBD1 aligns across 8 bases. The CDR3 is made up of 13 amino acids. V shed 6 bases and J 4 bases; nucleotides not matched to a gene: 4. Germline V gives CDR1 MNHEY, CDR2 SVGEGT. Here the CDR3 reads CASSGQGIETQYF. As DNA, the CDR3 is TGTGCCAGCAGCGGACAGGGAATAGAGACCCAGTACTTC.

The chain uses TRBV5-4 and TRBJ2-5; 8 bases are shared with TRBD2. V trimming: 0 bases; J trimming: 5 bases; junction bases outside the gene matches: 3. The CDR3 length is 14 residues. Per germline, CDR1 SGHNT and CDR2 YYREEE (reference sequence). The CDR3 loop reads CASSLVAGRETQYF. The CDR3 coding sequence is TGTGCCAGCAGCTTGGTAGCGGGAAGGGAGACCCAGTACTTC.

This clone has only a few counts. The CDR3 reads CASRLNRVLYEQYF. CDR3 nucleotide sequence: TGTGCCAGCAGACTGAACAGGGTTCTCTACGAGCAGTACTTC. This chain joins TRBV6-5 and TRBJ2-7; perhaps TRBD1 as D (6 bases). CDR3 size: 14 residues. V lost 6 bases to trimming and J lost 3 bases, with 15 bases between them. Germline loops: CDR1 MNHEY, CDR2 SVGAGI.

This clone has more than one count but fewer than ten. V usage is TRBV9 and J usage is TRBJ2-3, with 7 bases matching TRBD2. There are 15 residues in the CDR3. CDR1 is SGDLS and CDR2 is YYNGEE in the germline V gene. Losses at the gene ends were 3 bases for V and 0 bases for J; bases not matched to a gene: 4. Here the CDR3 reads CASSGPSGSTDTQYF. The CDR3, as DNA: TGTGCCAGCAGCGGCCCTAGCGGCAGCACAGATACGCAGTATTTT.

Here the CDR3 DNA reads TGTGCCAGCAGCTTGGGACAGGGCAACACTGAAGCTTTCTTT. As protein: CASSLGQGNTEAFF. This chain joins TRBV11-3 and TRBJ1-1, with TRBD1 matching 9 bases. V gave up 3 bases and J gave up 2 bases; unmatched junction bases: 1. This CDR3 region has 14 residues. CDR1 is SGHNT and CDR2 is YENEEA in the germline V gene.

In nucleotides, the CDR3 is TGCAGCGTTGAAGATCGGGGGGGGCAAGAGACCCAGTACTTC. Its protein product is CSVEDRGGQETQYF. V is TRBV29-1 and J is TRBJ2-5, with 8 bases aligning to TRBD2. The germline V gene has CDR1 SQVTM and CDR2 ANQGSEA. V gave up 0 bases and J gave up 2 bases; unmatched junction bases: 2. The CDR3 consists of 14 residues.

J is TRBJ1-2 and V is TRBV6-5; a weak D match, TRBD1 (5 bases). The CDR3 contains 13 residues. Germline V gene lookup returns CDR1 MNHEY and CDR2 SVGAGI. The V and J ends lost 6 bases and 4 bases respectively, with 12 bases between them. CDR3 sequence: CASRRGGTYGYTF. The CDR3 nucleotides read TGTGCCAGCAGACGCGGGGGGACCTATGGCTACACCTTC.

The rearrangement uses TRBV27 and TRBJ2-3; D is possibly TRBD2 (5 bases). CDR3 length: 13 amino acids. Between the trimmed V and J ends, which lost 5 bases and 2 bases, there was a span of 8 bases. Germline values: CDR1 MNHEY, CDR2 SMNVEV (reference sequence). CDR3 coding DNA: TGTGCCAGCAGTCATGGACTCACAGATACGCAGTATTTT. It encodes CASSHGLTDTQYF.

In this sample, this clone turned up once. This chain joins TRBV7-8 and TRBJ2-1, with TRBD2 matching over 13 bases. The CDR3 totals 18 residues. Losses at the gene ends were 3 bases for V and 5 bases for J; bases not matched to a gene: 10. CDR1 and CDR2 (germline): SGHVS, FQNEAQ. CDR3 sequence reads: CASSFLPGLAGRNNEQFF. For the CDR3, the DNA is TGTGCCAGCAGCTTCTTACCGGGACTAGCGGGAAGGAACAATGAGCAGTTCTTC.

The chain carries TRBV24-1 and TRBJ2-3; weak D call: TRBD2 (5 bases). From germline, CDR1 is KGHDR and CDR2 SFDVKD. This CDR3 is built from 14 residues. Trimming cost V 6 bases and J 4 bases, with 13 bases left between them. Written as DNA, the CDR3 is TGTGCCACCAGTACGTTGGGAGTCGCAGATACGCAGTATTTT. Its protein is CATSTLGVADTQYF.

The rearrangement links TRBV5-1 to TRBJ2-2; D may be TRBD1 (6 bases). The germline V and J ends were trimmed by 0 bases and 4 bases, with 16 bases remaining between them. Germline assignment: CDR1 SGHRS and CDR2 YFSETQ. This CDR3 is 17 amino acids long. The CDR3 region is CASSLASTGPGTGELFF. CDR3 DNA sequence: TGCGCCAGCAGCTTGGCCTCTACAGGGCCCGGCACCGGGGAGCTGTTTTTT.

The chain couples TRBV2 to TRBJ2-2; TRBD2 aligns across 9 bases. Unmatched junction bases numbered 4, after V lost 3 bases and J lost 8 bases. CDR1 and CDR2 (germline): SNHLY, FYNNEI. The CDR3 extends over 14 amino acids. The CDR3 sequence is CASSDWTSAGELFF. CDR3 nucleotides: TGTGCCAGCAGTGACTGGACTAGCGCGGGGGAGCTGTTTTTT.

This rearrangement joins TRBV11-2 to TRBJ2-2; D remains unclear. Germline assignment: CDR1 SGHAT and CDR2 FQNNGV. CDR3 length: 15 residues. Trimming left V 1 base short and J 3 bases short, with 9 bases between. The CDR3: CASSLANLYTGELFF. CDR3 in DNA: TGTGCCAGCAGCTTAGCGAACTTATACACCGGGGAGCTGTTTTTT.

The CDR3 reads CASSFAGTEQFF. The CDR3 DNA is TGTGCCAGCAGTTTTGCGGGGACTGAGCAGTTCTTC. The V call is TRBV12-3 or TRBV12-4, the J call TRBJ2-1; perhaps TRBD2 as D (6 bases). The CDR3 length is 12 residues. Trimming stripped 3 bases from V and 9 bases from J, with 9 bases between.

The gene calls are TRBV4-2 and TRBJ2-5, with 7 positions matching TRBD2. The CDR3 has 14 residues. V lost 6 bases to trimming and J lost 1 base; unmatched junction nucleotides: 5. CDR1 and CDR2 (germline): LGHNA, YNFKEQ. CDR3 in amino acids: CASRLSGAQETQYF. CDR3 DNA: TGTGCCAGCAGACTCAGCGGGGCCCAAGAGACCCAGTACTTC.

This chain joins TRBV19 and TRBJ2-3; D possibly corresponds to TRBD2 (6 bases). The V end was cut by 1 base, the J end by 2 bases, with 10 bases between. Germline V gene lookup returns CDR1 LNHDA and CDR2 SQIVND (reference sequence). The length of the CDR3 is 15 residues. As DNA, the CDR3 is TGTGCCAGTAGTATAGGGGGGACTTTCACAGATACGCAGTATTTT. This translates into CASSIGGTFTDTQYF.